This entry lists 17 T cell receptor beta chains sequenced from one sample in a study of control samples from healthy donors and cancer patients. Measured with immunoSEQ multiplex PCR; TCRdb has only the in-frame clones, and not every one. The table has approximately 87,000 clones, approximately 90% seen once. What was sequenced was blood. The receptors were gathered from a woman aged 45-59 years in good health.

The chain uses TRBV3-1 (or the pseudogene TRBV3-2) and TRBJ2-3, with D possibly called TRBD1 or TRBD2 (5 bases each). This CDR3 contains 15 residues. V lost 4 bases and J 4 bases, leaving 15 bases between the germline ends. Germline-derived CDR1 and CDR2 are LGHDT and YNNKEL (reference sequence). The CDR3 sequence is CASSPYGGAADTQYF. CDR3 coding DNA: TGTGCCAGCAGCCCCTATGGGGGAGCGGCAGATACGCAGTATTTT.

The rearrangement links TRBV10-1 to TRBJ2-7; 7 nucleotides line up with TRBD1. Germline V lookup: CDR1 WNHNN, CDR2 SYGVQD (reference sequence). The CDR3 covers 13 residues. V lost 9 bases, J lost 2 bases, and 7 bases stayed unmatched. The CDR3 region has the DNA TGCGCCAGACCCGGGACAGCCACCTACGAGCAGTACTTC. Its translation is CARPGTATYEQYF.

This chain links TRBV28 with TRBJ2-1; the D gene is possibly TRBD1 (7 bases). Per germline, CDR1 MDHEN and CDR2 SYDVKM. CDR3 length: 15 amino acids. The germline V and J ends were trimmed by 5 bases and 3 bases, with 14 bases remaining between them. CDR3 amino acids: CASSTTGEDYNEQFF. The CDR3, as DNA: TGTGCCAGCAGTACTACAGGGGAGGACTACAATGAGCAGTTCTTC.

This clone was seen only once. The CDR3 DNA sequence: TGTGCCAGCTCCCTCGAAACAGATACGCAGTATTTT. This gives the protein CASSLETDTQYF. The V and J genes are TRBV18 and TRBJ2-3; D unresolved. This CDR3 has 12 residues. The V end was cut by 6 bases, the J end by 3 bases, with 7 bases between. Germline V gives CDR1 KGHSH, CDR2 LQKENI.

This clone was observed a single time. V is TRBV19 and J is TRBJ2-7, with TRBD2 identical over 10 bases. J was trimmed by 3 bases and V by 4 bases; bases with no gene match: 6. The germline V gene has CDR1 LNHDA and CDR2 SQIVND (reference sequence). The CDR3 is 15 amino acids. CDR3 nucleotides: TGTGCCAGTAGTAAGGGACTAGCGAATATCTACGAGCAGTACTTC. As protein: CASSKGLANIYEQYF. Supplemented by reference TRBV19 and TRBJ2-7, the full variable domain reads DGGITQSPKYLFRKEGQNVTLSCEQNLNHDAMYWYRQDPGQGLRLIYYSQIVNDFQKGDIAEGYSVSREKKESFPLTVTSAQKNPTAFYLCASSKGLANIYEQYFGPGTRLTVT.

This chain links TRBV7-8 with TRBJ1-2; possibly TRBD1 for D (6 bases). CDR1 and CDR2 from the germline V gene are SGHVS and FQNEAQ. The CDR3 extends over 15 amino acids. V lost 5 bases and J lost 3, with 16 bases in between. Here the CDR3 DNA reads TGTGCCAGCAGCCCCAGCGGGGGCATGGACTATGGCTACACCTTC. Its protein product is CASSPSGGMDYGYTF.

This chain uses TRBV5-1 with TRBJ2-1; no reliable D call. V lost 0 bases to trimming and J lost 5 bases, with 9 bases between them. The length of the CDR3 is 14 residues. CDR1 SGHRS and CDR2 YFSETQ come from the germline V gene. DNA of the CDR3: TGCGCCAGCAGCTTGGCACTCGCGGACAATGAGCAGTTCTTC. Translation gives CASSLALADNEQFF.

DNA of the CDR3: TGCAGCGTTGAAGCCAGGGTCGCCTACAATGAGCAGTTCTTC. This translates into CSVEARVAYNEQFF. The chain employs TRBV29-1 and TRBJ2-1, with D perhaps matching TRBD1 (5 bases). Trimming stripped 1 base from V and 2 bases from J, with 9 bases between. This CDR3 region has 14 residues. Germline loops: CDR1 SQVTM, CDR2 ANQGSEA.

V and J are TRBV5-1 and TRBJ2-3, with D tentatively TRBD1 (5 bases). Trimming shortened V by 0 bases and J by 0 bases, and 11 bases separated the two germline ends. Germline assignment: CDR1 SGHRS and CDR2 YFSETQ. The CDR3 consists of 16 residues. The CDR3 DNA follows: TGCGCCAGCAGCTTGGAGGCAGGGAAGAGCACAGATACGCAGTATTTT. Translated, it gives CASSLEAGKSTDTQYF.

In its sample, this clone was seen once. Relative to the germline gene, one junction end is altered; a read error may explain this. The chain employs TRBV4-2 and TRBJ1-2; TRBD1 matches 7 bases. The germline V gene encodes CDR1 LGHNA and CDR2 YNFKEQ. The CDR3 is 12 residues long. For the CDR3, the DNA is TGTGCCAGCAGCCAAGAACCAGGGGGACCATTCTTC. This codes for CASSQEPGGPFF.

The chain joins TRBV21-1 to TRBJ2-2. TRBV21-1 is given as a pseudogene. The CDR3 covers 14 residues. This CDR3 is CARDRGLGPGELFF. Written as DNA, the CDR3 is TGTGCCAGAGACCGGGGCCTTGGTCCCGGGGAGCTGTTTTTT.

V usage is TRBV15 and J usage is TRBJ2-1, with 11 bases aligning to TRBD1. V lost 3 bases, J lost 3 bases, and 1 base stayed unmatched. This CDR3 region has 15 residues. The germline gives CDR1 LNHNV, CDR2 YYDKDF (reference sequence). As DNA, the CDR3 is TGTGCCACCAGCAGGGGGACAGGGGGCTACAATGAGCAGTTCTTC. Its protein product is CATSRGTGGYNEQFF. The full variable domain, rest sourced from reference TRBV15 and TRBJ2-1, is DAMVIQNPRYQVTQFGKPVTLSCSQTLNHNVMYWYQQKSSQAPKLLFHYYDKDFNNEADTPDNFQSRRPNTSFCFLDIRSPGLGDTAMYLCATSRGTGGYNEQFFGPGTRLTVL.

The chain joins TRBV19 to TRBJ1-5, with no clear D. Germline values: CDR1 LNHDA, CDR2 SQIVND (reference sequence). Trimming removed 10 bases at V and 2 bases at J, with 12 bases between. The CDR3 has 13 amino acids. CDR3 DNA sequence: TGTGCCACTGAATCGGGTGGCAATCAGCCCCAGCATTTT. This translates into CATESGGNQPQHF.

V gene TRBV27 combines with J gene TRBJ2-5, with D perhaps matching TRBD1 (5 bases). Trimming took off 1 base at V and 1 base at J, with 7 bases between the two ends. The germline CDR1 and CDR2 sequences are MNHEY and SMNVEV (reference sequence). CDR3 length: 14 residues. For the CDR3, the DNA is TGTGCCAGCAGTTTATGGCAGGGCCAAGAGACCCAGTACTTC. This encodes CASSLWQGQETQYF.

The rearrangement links TRBV6-1 to TRBJ2-7; 11 nucleotides line up with TRBD1. The germline V gene has CDR1 MNHNS and CDR2 SASEGT. J gave up 5 bases and V 3 bases, and 3 bases lay outside the gene matches. The CDR3 covers 14 residues. This chain's CDR3 is CASSDLGQGDEQYF. DNA for the CDR3: TGTGCCAGCAGTGATTTGGGACAGGGGGACGAGCAGTACTTC.

This chain uses TRBV15 with TRBJ1-4, with D tentatively TRBD1 (5 bases). CDR1 is LNHNV and CDR2 is YYDKDF in the germline V gene (reference sequence). V shed 3 bases and J shed 7 bases, with 12 bases lying between them. The CDR3 runs to 14 residues. The DNA of the CDR3 is TGTGCCACCAGCAGTCTCTCCCAGGGTGAAAAACTGTTTTTT. Its protein is CATSSLSQGEKLFF.

The chain has TRBV27 and TRBJ1-6; 9 nucleotides agree with TRBD1. The CDR3 has 14 residues. The J segment lost 7 bases and the V segment lost 7 bases, leaving 5 bases of the junction unmatched. CDR1 is MNHEY, CDR2 SMNVEV, per germline (reference sequence). The CDR3 DNA follows: TGTGCCAGCACCTGGGACAGGGCCAATTCACCCCTCCACTTT. As protein: CASTWDRANSPLHF.